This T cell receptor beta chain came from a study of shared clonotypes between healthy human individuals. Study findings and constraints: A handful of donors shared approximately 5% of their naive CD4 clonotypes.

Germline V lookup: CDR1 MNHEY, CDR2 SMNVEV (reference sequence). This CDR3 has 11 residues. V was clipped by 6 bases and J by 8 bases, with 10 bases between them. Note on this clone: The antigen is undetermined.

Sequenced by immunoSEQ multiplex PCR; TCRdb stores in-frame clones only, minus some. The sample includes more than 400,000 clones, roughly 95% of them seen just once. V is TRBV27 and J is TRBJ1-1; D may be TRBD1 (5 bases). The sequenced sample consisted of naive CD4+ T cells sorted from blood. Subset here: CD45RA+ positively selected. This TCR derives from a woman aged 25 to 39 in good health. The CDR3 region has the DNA TGTGCCAGCAGGAGATCAGGGGAAGCTTTCTTT. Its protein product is CASRRSGEAFF.